This TCR beta chain comes out of a study of T cell responses to AZD1222 COVID-19 vaccine. Study-level background: Pooling was applied to second doses at about 4 or about 12 weeks.

V dropped 6 bases and J dropped 6 bases, with 9 bases sitting between them. The CDR3 is made up of 12 amino acids. Whole-study results and caveats: Researchers took repertoire samples only after the peak T cell response had come. Only a handful of AZD1222 recipients were seropositive at baseline.

In regard to this clone: The antigen remains undetermined.

Clones were sequenced by immunoSEQ multiplex PCR, and TCRdb holds only the in-frame ones, with some missing. The repertoire consists of approximately 91,000 clones, with roughly 84% occurring once and the leading ten covering about an eighth. The sample was peripheral blood, taken on day 0 of AZD1222 vaccination. This clonotype was obtained from an adult in good health. The chain carries TRBV12-3 or TRBV12-4 and TRBJ1-5, with D possibly TRBD1 on 5 matching bases. For the CDR3, the DNA is TGTGCCAGCAGCCCGGACACTCAGCCCCAGCATTTT. This gives the protein CASSPDTQPQHF.